In its sample, the clone carrying this T cell receptor (beta chain) was seen a few times. Its target is not known. The TCR beta library used iRepertoire HTBI primers with Arm-PCR amplification of CDR3. Each CDR3 protein gets one entry after TCRdb re-called the multiplex PCR reads with MiXCR. Of 700,000 or so distinct CDR3 sequences in the sample, 25% to 35% are singletons; the top ten hold about two fifths. The sample belongs to a study of regulatory T cells in long-lasting Graves disease. With 5 bases clipped from V and 4 bases from J, the junction kept 7 bases outside the gene matches. Looked up from germline, CDR1 is SGHTA and CDR2 is FQGNSA. The CDR3 runs to 15 residues. Overall study results and limits: Reduced TCR diversity was observed in persistent Graves' patients versus newly diagnosed patients.

Time point in this sample: persistent/refractory GD, antithyroid drugs over 5 years with positive TRAb. TCR sequences were obtained from RNA taken from PBMCs. The source material was peripheral blood mononuclear cells (PBMCs), sampled when the disease was refractory, from a patient treated with antithyroid drugs. The rearrangement uses TRBV7-2 and TRBJ1-5; TRBD1 matches 8 bases. This sequence was found in a female donor with Graves disease. As DNA, the CDR3 is TGTGCCAGCAGCCGCATTCAGGGGGCTAATCAGCCCCAGCATTTT. Amino acids: CASSRIQGANQPQHF.